A selection of T cell receptor beta chains follows, all from one sample in a study of cytomegalovirus exposure and HLA in healthy donors. TCRdb's copy holds only in-frame clones and misses some; the assay was immunoSEQ multiplex PCR. The table records 130,000 or so clones, 60% to 85% of them present only once. Sequencing used PBMCs. These receptors were taken from a woman between 35 and 50 years old in good health and CMV-seronegative. Each CDR3 is given with its conserved first and last residue. A D gene is named only where the DNA matches it firmly. Clone size is stated in some rows and not others, as once, few, many or a class when expanded.

>TRBJ1-2|NA|TRBV19|NA
TGTGCCAGTCATCTGCGGGGGCTGGAGAATGGCTACACCTTC
CASHLRGLENGYTF
>TRBJ1-1|NA|TRBV30|NA
TGTGCCTGGAGTTTACTGAATGAAGCTTTCTTT
CAWSLLNEAFF
>TRBJ1-2|NA|TRBV6-5|NA
TGTGCCAGCAGCCAGAGGGCCGGGTATGGCTACACCTTC
CASSQRAGYGYTF
>TRBJ1-6|TRBD1|TRBV5-5|once
TGTGCCAGCAGCTCCGGGACAGGGGATTCACCCCTCCACTTT
CASSSGTGDSPLHF
>TRBJ2-7|TRBD1|TRBV10-3|NA
TGTGCCATCAGTAGGGACAGCGTTGCAGGCGAGCAGTACTTC
CAISRDSVAGEQYF
>TRBJ1-2|NA|TRBV6-1|few
TGTGCCAGCAGTGATTTTGGCGGGGTAGGGGACTATGGCTACACCTTC
CASSDFGGVGDYGYTF
>TRBJ2-5|TRBD2|TRBV30|NA
TGTGCCTGGAGAGGGACTAGCTCGAAGACCCAGTACTTC
CAWRGTSSKTQYF
>TRBJ1-5|TRBD1|TRBV27|NA
TGTGCCAGCAGTTTGGGACAGGGGGCGAATCAGCCCCAGCATTTT
CASSLGQGANQPQHF
>TRBJ1-2|NA|TRBV5-4|NA
TGTGCCAGCAGCCGGGACTTCAACTATGGCTACACCTTC
CASSRDFNYGYTF
>TRBJ1-4|NA|TRBV9|NA
TGTGCCAGCAGTGACACCCCCCGAGGGAATGAAAAACTGTTTTTT
CASSDTPRGNEKLFF
>TRBJ2-2|NA|TRBV6-6|many
TGTGCCAGCATAGAAGGGGGTCTCACCGGGGAGCTGTTTTTT
CASIEGGLTGELFF
>TRBJ1-6|TRBD1|TRBV4-1|NA
TGCGCCAGCAGCCAAGCGGGACAGGGTAGTTCACCCCTCCACTTT
CASSQAGQGSSPLHF
>TRBJ2-4|TRBD1|TRBV30|once
TGTGCCTGCCCAGGGACAGGGGGCCTTCTAATTCTAGCCAAAAACATTCAGTACTTC
CACPGTGGLLILAKNIQYF
>TRBJ1-6|NA|TRBV7-8|NA
TGTGCCAGCAGCGTAACGAGGGGGAGAACTTATAATTCACCCCTCCACTTT
CASSVTRGRTYNSPLHF
>TRBJ2-3|TRBD2|TRBV6-5|NA
TGTGCCAGCAGTGCTAGCGGGGCCGGGGATACGCAGTATTTT
CASSASGAGDTQYF
>TRBJ1-2|TRBD1|TRBV6-5|few
TGTGCCAGCAGTTACTCGCGGACAGGGAATGGCTACACCTTC
CASSYSRTGNGYTF
>TRBJ1-4|TRBD1|TRBV4-1|once
TGCGCCAGCAGCCAAGATAGGGACAGGGTCTCAGCCAAATTTAATGAAAAACTGTTTTTT
CASSQDRDRVSAKFNEKLFF
>TRBJ1-5|NA|TRBV2|NA
TGTGCCAGCAGTGTGGAGGGGTATAGCAATCAGCCCCAGCATTTT
CASSVEGYSNQPQHF
>TRBJ1-1|NA|TRBV6-5|NA
TGTGCCAGCAGTTACTCGAAGCGGTTGAACACTGAAGCTTTCTTT
CASSYSKRLNTEAFF
>TRBJ2-7|TRBD1|TRBV6-1|NA
TGTGCCAGCAGTCCACAGGGGGCCGCCTCCTACGAGCAGTACTTC
CASSPQGAASYEQYF
>TRBJ1-2|TRBD1|TRBV6-5|NA
TGTGCCAGCAGTTACTCTACCAGGGGGCAGAATGGCTACACCTTC
CASSYSTRGQNGYTF
>TRBJ2-2|NA|TRBV5-4|once
TGTGCCAGCAGCTTGGGCCTCAGAGAGGGGAACACCGGGGAGCTGTTTTTT
CASSLGLREGNTGELFF
>TRBJ2-2|TRBD1|TRBV28|NA
TGTGCCAGCAGTTTATCTCGGCAGGGGGAAGGAAACGGGGAGCTGTTTTTT
CASSLSRQGEGNGELFF
>TRBJ2-1|NA|TRBV11-2|NA
TGTGCCAGCAGCTATACAATGGGGGCCAACTACAATGAGCAGTTCTTC
CASSYTMGANYNEQFF
>TRBJ2-7|TRBD2|TRBV15|NA
TGTGCCACCAGCAGAGATAGGGGAGGGCTAGGCCCCAACGAGCAGTACTTC
CATSRDRGGLGPNEQYF
>TRBJ2-5|NA|TRBV4-3|NA
TGCGCCAGCAGCCAAGAGACGGGGGGCTGGGTGGAGACCCAGTACTTC
CASSQETGGWVETQYF
>TRBJ1-6|NA|TRBV7-9|NA
TGTGCCAGCAGTTTTTCGACCAGGGCACCGTATTCACCCCTCCACTTT
CASSFSTRAPYSPLHF
>TRBJ1-6|TRBD1|TRBV30|NA
TGTGCCTGGAGTCCCTCCCCCGGGACAGGGGTCAGCTCCTATAATTCACCCCTCCACTTT
CAWSPSPGTGVSSYNSPLHF
>TRBJ2-5|TRBD1|TRBV11-3|NA
TGTGCCAGCAGCTCCGGGACAGCGTCAAGGGAGACCCAGTACTTC
CASSSGTASRETQYF
>TRBJ1-1|NA|TRBV6-6|few
TGTGCCAGCAGTTACGGTATTCAGGGGAACACTGAAGCTTTCTTT
CASSYGIQGNTEAFF
>TRBJ2-6|NA|TRBV6-6|NA
TGTGCCAGCAGACTACGGAGCTCTGGGGCCAACGTCCTGACTTTC
CASRLRSSGANVLTF
>TRBJ1-1|NA|TRBV19|NA
TGTGCCAGTAGTGGTGCGCGGAGGACCACTGAAGCTTTCTTT
CASSGARRTTEAFF
>TRBJ2-1|TRBD2|TRBV28|NA
TGTGCCAGCAGTTGGGGACGGGGGGGATACAATGAGCAGTTCTTC
CASSWGRGGYNEQFF
>TRBJ1-6|NA|TRBV28|NA
TGTGCCAGCACGGGTGATCGAGAGAGTTCACCCCTCCACTTT
CASTGDRESSPLHF
>TRBJ2-7|NA|TRBV6-5|NA
TGTGCCAGCAGTTACCAGACAGGACCCTACGAGCAGTACTTC
CASSYQTGPYEQYF
>TRBJ2-1|TRBD1|TRBV10-3|NA
TGTGCCATCAGTGAAAACGACAGGGGCTATGAGCAGTTCTTC
CAISENDRGYEQFF
>TRBJ1-2|NA|TRBV14|NA
TGTGCCAGCAGACCGTCGGGGAGCGACTATGGCTACACCTTC
CASRPSGSDYGYTF
>TRBJ1-3|NA|TRBV18|NA
TGTGCCAGCTCACCACGTCATTCCGAGGAAAACACCATATATTTT
CASSPRHSEENTIYF
>TRBJ1-2|NA|TRBV9|few
TGTGCCAGCAGCGTAGCGAGGAATAACTATGGCTACACCTTC
CASSVARNNYGYTF
>TRBJ1-5|NA|TRBV30|NA
TGTGCCTGGAGTGTAGCGGCAGGGAGGGGTCAGCCCCAGCATTTT
CAWSVAAGRGQPQHF
>TRBJ2-7|TRBD1|TRBV19|few
TGTGCCAGTAGTGCCGCCGGGACAGGGAACTCCTACGAGCAGTACTTC
CASSAAGTGNSYEQYF
>TRBJ1-2|NA|TRBV14|NA
TGTGCCAGCGGGAGACAGGATAACTATGGCTACACCTTC
CASGRQDNYGYTF
>TRBJ2-7|NA|TRBV5-6|NA
TGTGCCAGCAGCCAACGGGACACCAGCTACGAGCAGTACTTC
CASSQRDTSYEQYF
>TRBJ1-5|NA|TRBV4-2|few
TGTGCCAGCAGGGGCCAGGGCGGAGAGGATCAGCCCCAGCATTTT
CASRGQGGEDQPQHF
>TRBJ1-1|TRBD1|TRBV25-1|NA
TGTGCCAGCAGGCGGGACAGGGGCAAAGCTTTCTTT
CASRRDRGKAFF
>TRBJ2-5|NA|TRBV29-1|NA
TGCAGCGCCAACAGAGGAGTAAGGGGAGAGACCCAGTACTTC
CSANRGVRGETQYF
>TRBJ1-2|TRBD1|TRBV7-6|NA
TGTGCCAGCAGCCGCACAGGGGGCGATAATGGCTACACCTTC
CASSRTGGDNGYTF
>TRBJ2-7|NA|TRBV29-1|NA
TGCAGCGTTGAGGAGCGATCCGAGCAGTACTTC
CSVEERSEQYF
>TRBJ1-2|TRBD1|TRBV9|NA
TGTGCCAGCAGCGTAGAGACAGGGTCTTTTTATGGCTACACCTTC
CASSVETGSFYGYTF